One and the same sample provided the 10 T cell receptor beta chains below, sequenced in a study of tumor and adjacent non-tumor tissue in lung cancer. No cell sorting was done before RNA was extracted from the tissue. More than 3 cm separated this lung sample from the edge of the tumor. A modified ARM-PCR protocol with three rounds of nested PCR amplified TCRbeta. Each CDR3 protein is one row after TCRdb ran MiXCR on the multiplex PCR reads. The data show about 98,000 distinct CDR3 sequences, with 80% seen just once and more than 30% held by the top ten. Material: distant non-tumor lung tissue. All receptors derive from a man in his fifties or sixties with small cell lung cancer.

Notes on this clonotype: At one boundary the junction diverges from the germline segment, which might be a read error. The chain recombines TRBV6-1 with TRBJ2-3; TRBD1 or TRBD2 may be the D gene (5 bases each). The CDR3 covers 18 residues. From germline, CDR1 is MNHNS and CDR2 SASEGT. CDR3 sequence reads: CASSSLGVGLLGSEQQYF. CDR3 nucleotides: TGTGCTAGCAGCTCCCTAGGGGTAGGACTCTTGGGCTCGGAGCAGCAGTATTTT.

Comments on this clonotype: The junction departs from germline at one end; a sequencing error may be responsible. The chain uses TRBV29-1 and TRBJ1-1, with D hard to call. In germline, CDR1 is SQVTM, CDR2 ANQGSEA. This CDR3 has 13 amino acids. The CDR3 nucleotides read TGTAGCGTAACCGACACTTGGAACACTGAAACTTTCTTT. Its translation is CSVTDTWNTETFF.

This clonotype was seen only a few times. CDR3 loop: CVNSPIPQPQHF. CDR3 coding DNA: TGTGTCAACAGTCCTATACCGCAGCCCCAGCATTTT. The chain has TRBV6-2 or TRBV6-3 and TRBJ1-5; D gene uncertain. Germline lookup yields CDR1 MNHEY and CDR2 SVGEGT. The CDR3 totals 12 residues.

Remarks on this clonotype: This may stem from a read error, because a much larger clone lies one nucleotide away. The chain recombines TRBV20-1 with TRBJ1-2, with a tentative D call TRBD1 (6 bases). The V and J ends lost 0 bases and 8 bases respectively, with 16 bases between them. The CDR3 runs 14 residues. Germline lookup yields CDR1 DFQATT and CDR2 SNEGSKA (reference sequence). Here the CDR3 DNA reads TGCAGTGCTAGAGAGAACAGGGCCTGGGGGGGCTACACCTTC. It encodes CSARENRAWGGYTF.

This clonotype turned up a few times. The chain carries TRBV28 and TRBJ2-7; TRBD1 is a possible D gene (6 bases). Germline V gives CDR1 MDHEN, CDR2 SYDVKM. Trimming cost V 3 bases and J 0 bases, with 15 bases left between them. The CDR3 totals 16 residues. CDR3 sequence: CASSFSDRNLSYEQYF. The CDR3 coding sequence is TGTGCCAGCAGTTTTTCCGACAGGAACCTCTCCTACGAGCAGTACTTC.

As to this clonotype: In this CDR3 the conserved last residue, phenylalanine or tryptophan, is missing, so a read error is likely. The gene calls are TRBV12-3 or TRBV12-4 and TRBJ1-2, with D tentatively TRBD1 (6 bases). The V end lost 7 bases, the J end lost 7 bases, and 16 bases lay between the germline ends. The CDR3 runs 13 residues. CDR3 in amino acids: CASNLVAGVGYTI. CDR3 nucleotides: TGTGCCAGCAATTTGGTGGCAGGGGTTGGCTACACCATC.

Comments on this clonotype: This is likely a read error, given that the CDR3 carries no conserved phenylalanine or tryptophan at its end. CDR3 protein: CASILQVNTEAFI. As DNA, the CDR3 is TGTGCAAGCATCCTGCAGGTGAACACTGAAGCTTTCATT. The J gene is TRBJ1-1, the V gene TRBV6-1; D gene uncertain. The CDR3 extends over 13 amino acids. In germline, CDR1 is MNHNS, CDR2 SASEGT.

This clonotype has just one count. CDR3 bases: TGTGCCAGCAGTCAACCCAGGGGATTGTCCGGAAACACCATATATTTT. This encodes CASSQPRGLSGNTIYF. V and J are TRBV4-2 and TRBJ1-3, with a possible D match to TRBD1 (6 bases). In germline, CDR1 is LGHNA, CDR2 YNFKEQ. The CDR3 has 16 residues. Trimming shortened V by 6 bases and J by 4 bases, and 19 bases separated the two germline ends.

On this clonotype: At one boundary the junction diverges from the germline segment, which might be a read error. V and J are TRBV4-1 and TRBJ2-2, with D perhaps matching TRBD2 (5 bases). Germline assignment: CDR1 MGHRA and CDR2 YSYEKL. This CDR3 has 15 residues. The CDR3 nucleotides read TGCGCCAGCAGCATCGGGGTGGCCTATACCGGGGAGCTGTTCTTT. It yields the protein CASSIGVAYTGELFF.

As regards this clonotype: The conserved final phenylalanine or tryptophan is absent from the CDR3, which likely points to a read error. The chain links TRBV11-2 to TRBJ1-1, with D perhaps matching TRBD1 (6 bases). CDR1 is SGHAT, CDR2 FQNNGV, per germline. This CDR3 has 15 residues. DNA of the CDR3: TGTGCCAGCAGCTTAGGCCCAGGGGAGAACACTAAAGCTTTCTTA. Translated, it gives CASSLGPGENTKAFL.